Listed below are T cell receptor beta chains from one sample, sequenced in a study of blood T cell repertoires in COVID-19. TCRdb's copy holds only in-frame clones and misses some; the assay was immunoSEQ multiplex PCR. The data contain 200,000 to 300,000 clones, more than 80% of them seen just once; the ten biggest clones take up 6.5% to 9%. The source material was peripheral blood. Source of these receptors: a woman aged 80 or over with COVID-19, enrolled during active disease. Each CDR3 is given with its conserved first and last residue. The D gene is left open where the match is weak. The size field is filled for only some rows; it gives once, few, many or a size class.

V gene,D gene,J gene,clone size,CDR3 DNA,CDR3 protein
TRBV28,.,TRBJ1-5,few,TGTGCCAGCACGGGAGGGGTGAGCAATCAGCCCCAGCATTTT,CASTGGVSNQPQHF
TRBV7-2,.,TRBJ2-3,.,TGTGCCAGCAGCTTAGCTAGTTCCCGCACAGATACGCAGTATTTT,CASSLASSRTDTQYF
TRBV3-1/TRBV3-2,TRBD1,TRBJ1-2,.,TGTGCCAGCAGCCATACAGGGGGCGGTGGCTACACCTTC,CASSHTGGGGYTF
TRBV2,.,TRBJ2-6,.,TGTGCCAGCAATCCACCCCAGGGTGCTGGGGCCAACGTCCTGACTTTC,CASNPPQGAGANVLTF
TRBV10-2,.,TRBJ1-2,.,TGCGCCAGCACGAGCCACGGGATCGCTAACTATGGCTACACCTTC,CASTSHGIANYGYTF
TRBV3-1/TRBV3-2,.,TRBJ1-4,.,TGTGCCAGCAGCCAAGATCCGGCAGGGGTTGCAAAACTGTTTTTT,CASSQDPAGVAKLFF
TRBV5-1,.,TRBJ2-3,.,TGCGCCAGCAGACAGGGCGTTTCTAGCACAGATACGCAGTATTTT,CASRQGVSSTDTQYF
TRBV5-1,TRBD1,TRBJ1-2,.,TGCGCCAGCAGCGGACGGGACAGGGTGTATGGCTACACCTTC,CASSGRDRVYGYTF
TRBV6-2/TRBV6-3,.,TRBJ2-7,.,TGTGCCAGCAGTTACCGGGTAGCACCGACCTACGAGCAGTACTTC,CASSYRVAPTYEQYF
TRBV27,TRBD2,TRBJ2-7,.,TGTGCCAGCAGTTTATGGTGGCGGGAGGGCCGCCAGGGCGAGCAGTACTTC,CASSLWWREGRQGEQYF
TRBV10-2,TRBD1,TRBJ1-1,.,TGCGCCAGCAGTGAGACAGGGGAGGTCACTGAAGCTTTCTTT,CASSETGEVTEAFF
TRBV10-2,.,TRBJ2-3,.,TGCGCCAGCAGTGAATTAGGCGGGGCTAGCACAGATACGCAGTATTTT,CASSELGGASTDTQYF
TRBV29-1,.,TRBJ1-1,.,TGCAGCGTTCAGCGCGGCGAAGCTTTCTTT,CSVQRGEAFF
TRBV5-1,.,TRBJ2-7,.,TGCGCCAGCAGCTTGGCAGGGGTATACGAGCAGTACTTC,CASSLAGVYEQYF
TRBV9,.,TRBJ2-5,.,TGTGCCAGCAGCACTGAGGAGACCCAGTACTTC,CASSTEETQYF
TRBV7-9,.,TRBJ2-7,.,TGTGCCAGCAGCCGAGGGAGCTTAAACGAGCAGTACTTC,CASSRGSLNEQYF
TRBV7-2,.,TRBJ1-1,.,TGTGCCAGCAGCACACAGGGAGTAAGGACTGAAGCTTTCTTT,CASSTQGVRTEAFF
TRBV7-2,TRBD1,TRBJ2-1,.,TGTGCCAGCAGCTTATCTAGGACAGGGACCTACAATGAGCAGTTCTTC,CASSLSRTGTYNEQFF
TRBV7-2,.,TRBJ2-1,once,TGTGCCAGCAGCTTGGCGGGGTCCTCCTACAATGAGCAGTTCTTC,CASSLAGSSYNEQFF
TRBV9,TRBD1,TRBJ1-5,.,TGTGCCAGCAGCTTAGGGACAGGGCCTCAGCCCCAGCATTTT,CASSLGTGPQPQHF
TRBV5-4,.,TRBJ2-7,.,TGTGCCAGCAGCTATTACGGGAGTGGGCGCTACGAGCAGTACTTC,CASSYYGSGRYEQYF
TRBV6-5,.,TRBJ1-1,.,TGTGCCAGCAGTTACCAGGGTAGTCTAAACACTGAAGCTTTCTTT,CASSYQGSLNTEAFF
TRBV29-1,TRBD1,TRBJ1-1,.,TGCAGCGGAGACAGGGATCGGCGGGAAGCTTTCTTT,CSGDRDRREAFF
TRBV19,.,TRBJ1-2,.,TGTGCCAGTAGTCAAAACTATGGCTACACCTTC,CASSQNYGYTF
TRBV6-4,TRBD2,TRBJ2-2,.,TGTGCCAGCAGTGTAGCGGGTTTCACCGGGGAGCTGTTTTTT,CASSVAGFTGELFF
TRBV30,TRBD2,TRBJ2-5,.,TGTGCCTGGAGACACCGCGGGGGAGAGACCCAGTACTTC,CAWRHRGGETQYF
TRBV5-6,.,TRBJ1-5,.,TGTGCCAGCAGCCCGGGGACTTCTCGTTCCAATCAGCCCCAGCATTTT,CASSPGTSRSNQPQHF
TRBV13,TRBD2,TRBJ2-1,.,TGTGCCAGCAGCTTATTCGGGGGGTCTAGGTACAATGAGCAGTTCTTC,CASSLFGGSRYNEQFF
TRBV6-2/TRBV6-3,.,TRBJ2-1,once,TGTGCCAGCAGTAGAGACAGGAACAATGAGCAGTTCTTC,CASSRDRNNEQFF
TRBV6-5,.,TRBJ1-1,.,TGTGCCAGCAGTCCGGACTGGGCGAACACTGAAGCTTTCTTT,CASSPDWANTEAFF
TRBV30,.,TRBJ1-5,.,TGTGCCTGGAGTGGGACAGTTACTAATCAGCCCCAGCATTTT,CAWSGTVTNQPQHF
TRBV19,TRBD2,TRBJ2-5,.,TGTGCCAGTGCACCTCAACTAGCGGGAGGAGCAGAGACCCAGTACTTC,CASAPQLAGGAETQYF